Below are 25 T cell receptor beta chains sequenced from a single sample in a study of beta chain features in type 1 diabetes. Reverse transcription of all isolated RNA meant that expressed TCRB transcripts were sequenced. Clones were read by immunoSEQ multiplex PCR, and TCRdb kept only the in-frame ones, dropping some. The repertoire holds a few hundred thousand clones, with more than 12% as singletons. What was sequenced was naive CD4+ T cells from blood. These receptors came from a woman younger than 30 in good health.

This clone showed up just a few times. This specimen includes other DNA sequences encoding the same CDR3. The chain couples TRBV5-1 to TRBJ2-3; 8 nucleotides align to TRBD2. Germline loops: CDR1 SGHRS, CDR2 YFSETQ. V was pared by 6 bases and J by 0 bases, with 3 bases of the junction left unmatched. The CDR3 is 14 residues long. CDR3 protein: CASTAGGSTDTQYF. The CDR3 nucleotides read TGCGCCAGCACGGCGGGAGGCAGCACAGATACGCAGTATTTT.

This clone was counted between two and nine times. This chain uses TRBV2 with TRBJ2-2, with 15 bases aligning to TRBD2. The CDR3 has 19 amino acids. V trimming: 6 bases; J trimming: 4 bases; junction bases outside the gene matches: 12. Germline assignment: CDR1 SNHLY and CDR2 FYNNEI. The CDR3 coding sequence is TGTGCCAGCAGGGGACTAGCGGGAGGTCTTACTTGGGGCACCGGGGAGCTGTTTTTT. Translation gives CASRGLAGGLTWGTGELFF.

This chain links TRBV10-3 with TRBJ2-7, with 7 bases lining up with TRBD1. The CDR3 totals 13 residues. The junction had 6 bases not matched to a gene; V was cut back by 10 bases and J by 0 bases. Germline CDR1 reads ENHRY; CDR2 reads SYGVKD. The CDR3 loop reads CATTGQLSYEQYF. CDR3 nucleotides: TGTGCCACGACGGGACAGCTCTCCTACGAGCAGTACTTC.

Only one count was recorded for this clone. The CDR3 nucleotides read TGCAGCTCGTCAATTGGACAGGGTGGAACGGGCTACACCTTC. It is translated as CSSSIGQGGTGYTF. J is TRBJ1-2 and V is TRBV29-1, with 8 bases that match TRBD1. Looked up from germline, CDR1 is SQVTM and CDR2 is ANQGSEA. The CDR3 covers 14 residues. J gave up 8 bases and V 8 bases, and 16 bases lay outside the gene matches. Complete variable domain (other parts from reference TRBV29-1 and TRBJ1-2): SAVISQKPSRDICQRGTSLTIQCQVDSQVTMMFWYRQQPGQSLTLIATANQGSEATYESGFVIDKFPISRPNLTFSTLTVSNMSPEDSSIYLCSSSIGQGGTGYTFGSGTRLTVV.

This clone was seen only a few times. This sequence joins TRBV15 and TRBJ2-7; tentative D call: TRBD1 (5 bases). This CDR3 has 13 amino acids. Germline V gene data show CDR1 as LNHNV and CDR2 as YYDKDF (reference sequence). The V and J ends lost 1 base and 3 bases respectively, with 7 bases between them. DNA for the CDR3: TGTGCCACCAGCAGAGGTGACAGCTACGAGCAGTACTTC. It specifies CATSRGDSYEQYF.

In its sample, this clone was seen a few times. The chain carries TRBV7-3 and TRBJ2-3; TRBD2 matches at 10 bases. The length of the CDR3 is 15 residues. The V gene's germline CDR1 is SGHTA and CDR2 FQGTGA. J was trimmed by 5 bases and V by 5 bases; bases with no gene match: 7. As DNA, the CDR3 is TGTGCCAGCAGCGTGGCCCGGACTAGCGGAGATACGCAGTATTTT. Translating gives CASSVARTSGDTQYF.

This clone showed up just a few times. The chain recombines TRBV5-1 with TRBJ2-6; tentative D call: TRBD1 (6 bases). Germline CDR1 reads SGHRS; CDR2 reads YFSETQ. The germline V and J ends were trimmed by 0 bases and 4 bases, with 8 bases remaining between them. The CDR3 has 15 residues. CDR3 sequence: CASSLAGVGANVLTF. Here the CDR3 DNA reads TGCGCCAGCAGCTTGGCAGGGGTCGGGGCCAACGTCCTGACTTTC.

The chain joins TRBV19 to TRBJ2-4, with a weak D call TRBD1 (7 bases). CDR3 length equals 15 residues. Germline V lookup: CDR1 LNHDA, CDR2 SQIVND (reference sequence). V was shortened by 5 bases and J by 4 bases, with 15 bases between the two germline ends. In nucleotides, the CDR3 is TGTGCCAGTAGTGAGGAGGGGGCGCGGAAAAACATTCAGTACTTC. This codes for CASSEEGARKNIQYF.

The chain links TRBV28 to TRBJ2-5, with a weak D call TRBD2 (6 bases). The CDR3 is 14 residues long. Germline CDR1 reads MDHEN; CDR2 reads SYDVKM. The V end lost 2 bases, the J end lost 2 bases, and 9 bases lay between the germline ends. The CDR3 is CASSLGGLQETQYF. The CDR3 bases are TGTGCCAGCAGTTTAGGCGGACTACAAGAGACCCAGTACTTC.

This chain links TRBV5-6 with TRBJ2-1, with D maybe TRBD1 (6 bases). Germline CDR1 and CDR2: SGHDT and YYEEEE. There are 16 residues in the CDR3. V was shortened by 4 bases and J by 6 bases, with 20 bases between the two germline ends. The CDR3 DNA follows: TGTGCCAGCAGCCTTCGTATCGGGACAACCCTCAATGAGCAGTTCTTC. Protein sequence: CASSLRIGTTLNEQFF.

This clone was detected only a few times. V and J are TRBV15 and TRBJ2-5, with 15 nucleotides matching TRBD2. V lost 5 bases to trimming and J lost 5 bases; unmatched junction nucleotides: 6. The CDR3 has 16 amino acids. Germline-derived CDR1 and CDR2 are LNHNV and YYDKDF (reference sequence). Here the CDR3 DNA reads TGTGCCACCAGCCGGGGACTAGCGGGAGGTGGCGAGACCCAGTACTTC. Translating gives CATSRGLAGGGETQYF.

In its sample, this clone was seen a few times. The chain employs TRBV10-3 and TRBJ2-1; D not resolved. The CDR3 extends over 12 amino acids. V was cut by 3 bases and J by 5 bases, with 5 bases left in between. The germline V gene encodes CDR1 ENHRY and CDR2 SYGVKD. CDR3 DNA sequence: TGTGCCATCAGTGACAGGAACAATGAGCAGTTCTTC. Its protein is CAISDRNNEQFF.

The J gene is TRBJ2-5, the V gene TRBV13; D might be TRBD2 (5 bases). CDR3 size: 15 residues. V was clipped by 10 bases and J by 3 bases, with 21 bases between them. Germline CDR1 reads PRHDT; CDR2 reads FYEKMQ (reference sequence). Here the CDR3 DNA reads TGTGCCACCAGGAAAGCGGAACCTGTCGAAGAGACCCAGTACTTC. Protein product: CATRKAEPVEETQYF.

The J gene is TRBJ1-2, the V gene TRBV28, with TRBD1 as a possible D gene (5 bases). Germline V gives CDR1 MDHEN, CDR2 SYDVKM. Between the trimmed V and J ends, which lost 2 bases and 4 bases, there was a span of 11 bases. This CDR3 has 14 residues. CDR3 sequence reads: CASSLQTGVYGYTF. The CDR3 DNA reads TGTGCCAGCAGTTTACAAACAGGTGTCTATGGCTACACCTTC.

This clone has only a few counts. The rearrangement uses TRBV5-4 and TRBJ2-3; D is perhaps TRBD2 (6 bases). In germline, CDR1 is SGHNT, CDR2 YYREEE (reference sequence). V lost 4 bases and J 2 bases, leaving 17 bases between the germline ends. This CDR3 comprises 16 residues. The CDR3: CASSPGGAVNTDTQYF. CDR3 DNA sequence: TGTGCCAGCAGCCCCGGCGGGGCTGTGAACACAGATACGCAGTATTTT.

The V and J genes are TRBV25-1 and TRBJ1-2; D remains ambiguous. V gave up 0 bases and J gave up 4 bases, with 6 bases separating them. Germline CDR1 MGHDK, CDR2 SYGVNS. The CDR3 has 13 amino acids. DNA of the CDR3: TGTGCCAGCAGTGAATATGAGGGCTATGGCTACACCTTC. Its protein product is CASSEYEGYGYTF.

This clone occurred a few times. This rearrangement joins TRBV6-5 to TRBJ2-3; D gene ambiguous. The ends were cut back, 0 bases at V and 3 bases at J, with 10 bases in the middle. The CDR3 totals 15 residues. The V gene's germline CDR1 is MNHEY and CDR2 SVGAGI. The CDR3 protein is CASSYSIERTDTQYF. The CDR3 DNA follows: TGTGCCAGCAGTTACTCCATAGAACGAACAGATACGCAGTATTTT.

On this clone itself: The same CDR3 can be traced to other DNA sequences in this sample. The chain recombines TRBV6-5 with TRBJ1-2; 7 bases align to TRBD1. The V segment lost 4 bases and the J segment 2 bases; nucleotides outside the gene matches: 1. Germline CDR1 reads MNHEY; CDR2 reads SVGAGI. The CDR3 spans 13 residues. The CDR3: CASSLTGNYGYTF. In DNA form, the CDR3 reads TGTGCCAGCAGTTTGACAGGGAACTATGGCTACACCTTC.

The rearrangement joins TRBV18 to TRBJ1-2, with 8 positions matching TRBD1. This CDR3 has 17 residues. Germline CDR1 KGHSH, CDR2 LQKENI. V lost 3 bases and J lost 7; bases outside the gene matches: 16. The CDR3 protein is CASSPQRPRDRYAGYTF. CDR3 sequence (DNA): TGTGCCAGCTCACCCCAACGCCCCCGGGACAGGTACGCTGGCTACACCTTC.

This chain links TRBV6-1 with TRBJ2-7; TRBD2 might be the D (5 bases). The length of the CDR3 is 13 residues. V was trimmed by 3 bases and J by 1 base, leaving 7 bases between them. Per the germline V gene, CDR1 is MNHNS and CDR2 is SASEGT. Here the CDR3 reads CASSDRGSYEQYF. As DNA, the CDR3 is TGTGCCAGCAGTGATCGGGGTTCCTACGAGCAGTACTTC.

A few counts support this clone. J is TRBJ2-5 and V is TRBV4-1, with D hard to call. V lost 5 bases and J lost 4, with 11 bases in between. Looked up from germline, CDR1 is MGHRA and CDR2 is YSYEKL. This CDR3 has 13 residues. CDR3 DNA: TGCGCCAGCAGCTGGCTCCCGATAGAGACCCAGTACTTC. It specifies CASSWLPIETQYF.

The chain has TRBV4-1 and TRBJ2-5; D call uncertain. CDR1 is MGHRA and CDR2 is YSYEKL in the germline V gene. Trimming took 4 bases from V and 3 from J, leaving 9 bases between them. This CDR3 contains 13 residues. CDR3 nucleotides: TGCGCCAGCAGCCCTCTCGGAGAAGAGACCCAGTACTTC. It specifies CASSPLGEETQYF.

This clone has a handful of counts. The rearrangement links TRBV7-9 to TRBJ1-3; tentative D call: TRBD1 (6 bases). Germline V lookup: CDR1 SEHNR, CDR2 FQNEAQ (reference sequence). There are 14 residues in the CDR3. V shed 5 bases and J shed 8 bases, with 16 bases lying between them. In DNA form, the CDR3 reads TGTGCCAGCAGCACCACGGGGTCAGGGGACACCATATATTTT. Protein: CASSTTGSGDTIYF. The entire variable domain, with the rest obtained from reference TRBV7-9 and TRBJ1-3, is as follows: DTGVSQNPRHKITKRGQNVTFRCDPISEHNRLYWYRQTLGQGPEFLTYFQNEAQLEKSRLLSDRFSAERPKGSFSTLEIQRTEQGDSAMYLCASSTTGSGDTIYFGEGSWLTVV.

V gene TRBV30 combines with J gene TRBJ2-7; 8 nucleotides line up with TRBD1. CDR3 length: 13 amino acids. The V and J ends lost 3 bases and 3 bases, in that order; junction bases with no gene match: 4. Germline CDR1 GTSNPN, CDR2 SVGIG (reference sequence). CDR3 coding DNA: TGTGCCTGGAGAGAGGACAGGGTCTACGAGCAGTACTTC. This translates into CAWREDRVYEQYF. The full variable domain, completed using reference TRBV30 and TRBJ2-7, is SQTIHQWPATLVQPVGSPLSLECTVEGTSNPNLYWYRQAAGRGLQLLFYSVGIGQISSEVPQNLSASRPQDRQFILSSKKLLLSDSGFYLCAWREDRVYEQYFGPGTRLTVT.

This clone was detected a few times. The V and J genes are TRBV4-1 and TRBJ2-5, with D unclear. Germline V lookup: CDR1 MGHRA, CDR2 YSYEKL. This CDR3 is 14 amino acids long. V was pared by 0 bases and J by 5 bases, with 10 bases between. CDR3 amino acids: CASSQDRFGETQYF. The CDR3 nucleotides read TGCGCCAGCAGCCAAGATCGATTCGGGGAGACCCAGTACTTC.